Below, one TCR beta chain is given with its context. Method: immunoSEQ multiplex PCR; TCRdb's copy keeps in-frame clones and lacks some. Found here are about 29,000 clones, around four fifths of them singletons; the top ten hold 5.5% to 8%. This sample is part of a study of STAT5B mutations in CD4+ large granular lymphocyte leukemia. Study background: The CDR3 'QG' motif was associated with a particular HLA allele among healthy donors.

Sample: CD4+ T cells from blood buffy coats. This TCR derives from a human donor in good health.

The CDR3 spells CASSLGGGVPETQYF. The CDR3 bases are TGTGCCAGCAGCTTGGGAGGCGGGGTCCCAGAGACCCAGTACTTC. The J gene is TRBJ2-5, the V gene TRBV5-5, with D perhaps matching TRBD2 (6 bases). The V end was cut by 0 bases, the J end by 4 bases, with 13 bases between. The germline CDR1 and CDR2 sequences are SGHKS and YYEKEE (reference sequence). CDR3 length: 15 amino acids.